This T cell receptor (beta chain) was observed in a study of cytomegalovirus exposure and HLA in healthy donors. General observations from the study: Available immune exposure information covered CMV serostatus only.

The CDR3 is made up of 16 amino acids. V lost 5 bases to trimming and J lost 1 base, with 15 bases between them. The germline V gene has CDR1 SGHNT and CDR2 YYREEE (reference sequence). A word on this clone: The antigen is unknown.

Researchers ran the PCR with 60 Vbeta and 13 Jbeta primers. This table comes from immunoSEQ multiplex PCR, and its TCRdb copy is limited to in-frame clones, with some not included. The top ten clones hold 2% to 3% of a sample with approximately 100,000 clones, roughly 80% of them seen once. The TCR originated in a man in his forties or fifties in good health and CMV-seronegative. Source material: PBMCs. The genes are TRBV5-4 and TRBJ2-2; perhaps TRBD2 as D (5 bases). CDR3 protein: CASRGGEAGNTGELFF. Here the CDR3 DNA reads TGTGCCAGCAGGGGTGGTGAGGCGGGGAACACCGGGGAGCTGTTTTTT.